This record covers a single T cell receptor (beta chain). The sample originates from a study of blood T cell repertoires in COVID-19. Study details: The analysed material was cDNA or gDNA that came from T cells, B-cell-depleted T cells, or PBMCs.

Clones were read by immunoSEQ multiplex PCR, and TCRdb kept only the in-frame ones, dropping some. The profile shows some 200,000 clones, 75% to 90% of them singletons. The sequenced material came from PBMCs or T cells enriched from blood (not recorded which). The clonotype comes from a woman in her thirties or forties with acute COVID-19.

The CDR3 protein is CSAYNGYTF. The CDR3 bases are TGCAGTGCTTATAATGGCTACACCTTC. The chain joins TRBV20-1 to TRBJ1-2; no clear D gene. Trimming left V 5 bases short and J 6 bases short, with 4 bases between. The germline V gene encodes CDR1 DFQATT and CDR2 SNEGSKA (reference sequence). The CDR3 has 9 residues.